Presented here are 27 T cell receptor beta chains from one specimen sequenced in a study of response to subunit inactivated influenza vaccine. One entry per CDR3 protein, called by TCRdb with MiXCR from the RT-PCR reads. The data show around 750,000 distinct CDR3 sequences, less than 25% seen once. Sample: PBMCs from blood, taken 5 to 6 days after vaccination. The receptors were gathered from a man aged 45-65 years who received an inactivated influenza vaccine.

This clonotype was picked up a small number of times. V and J are TRBV7-6 and TRBJ1-1; TRBD1 might be the D (6 bases). Trimming cost V 5 bases and J 5 bases, with 18 bases left between them. This CDR3 contains 15 residues. Germline V gene sequence: CDR1 SGHVS, CDR2 FNYEAQ. For the CDR3, the DNA is TGTGCCAGCAGCATCGAACAGGGTATATGGACTGAAGCTTTCTTT. It encodes CASSIEQGIWTEAFF. The whole variable domain, filled in from reference TRBV7-6 and TRBJ1-1, reads GAGVSQSPRYKVTKRGQDVALRCDPISGHVSLYWYRQALGQGPEFLTYFNYEAQQDKSGLPNDRFSAERPEGSISTLTIQRTEQRDSAMYRCASSIEQGIWTEAFFGQGTRLTVV.

A few counts support this clonotype. The chain recombines TRBV3-1 with TRBJ2-7; possibly TRBD1 for D (6 bases). The CDR3 spans 15 residues. V was clipped by 3 bases and J by 7 bases, with 19 bases between them. CDR1 is LGHDT, CDR2 YNNKEL, per germline (reference sequence). CDR3: CASSHQTQGSREQYF. The DNA of the CDR3 is TGTGCCAGCAGCCACCAGACTCAGGGGTCCAGGGAGCAGTACTTC.

This clonotype came up a few times. V usage is TRBV12-3 or TRBV12-4 and J usage is TRBJ2-7, with D perhaps TRBD2 (6 bases). There are 13 residues in the CDR3. V dropped 3 bases and J dropped 7 bases, with 13 bases sitting between them. The CDR3 DNA is TGTGCCAGCAGTTTTAGCGGACGTCAAGAGCAGTACTTC. The encoded protein is CASSFSGRQEQYF.

The chain recombines TRBV20-1 with TRBJ2-3; 7 positions match TRBD2. The CDR3 loop spans 13 amino acids. J was trimmed by 6 bases and V by 0 bases; bases with no gene match: 3. Germline assignment: CDR1 DFQATT and CDR2 SNEGSKA (reference sequence). The CDR3 reads CSARDGLVDTQYF. CDR3 bases: TGCAGTGCTAGAGATGGACTAGTGGATACGCAGTATTTT.

V and J are TRBV4-3 and TRBJ2-1; D not resolved. The germline V and J ends were trimmed by 1 base and 6 bases, with 7 bases remaining between them. Germline CDR1 reads LGHNA; CDR2 reads YSLEER. The CDR3 sequence is 13 residues long. CDR3 in amino acids: CASSQGRLNEQFF. DNA for the CDR3: TGCGCCAGCAGCCAAGGCCGGCTCAATGAGCAGTTCTTC.

This clonotype showed up just a few times. The rearrangement joins TRBV5-1 to TRBJ1-1; D perhaps matches TRBD1 (6 bases). Trimming removed 4 bases from V and 7 bases from J, with 20 bases in between. This CDR3 region has 15 residues. The V gene's germline CDR1 is SGHRS and CDR2 YFSETQ. As DNA, the CDR3 is TGCGCCAGCAGCCTAGGACAGACTTCCACTTTTGAAGCTTTCTTT. This gives the protein CASSLGQTSTFEAFF.

This clonotype is a singleton in its sample. The rearrangement uses TRBV3-1 and TRBJ2-2; 11 positions match TRBD2. The V gene's germline CDR1 is LGHDT and CDR2 YNNKEL (reference sequence). V dropped 2 bases and J dropped 6; count of bases not matched to a gene: 2. This CDR3 is 15 amino acids long. The CDR3 DNA is TGTGCCAGCAGCCAAACGGGACTAGCGGCCGGGGAGCTGTTTTTT. Translation gives CASSQTGLAAGELFF.

This clonotype was found a few times. At one end the junction does not follow the germline gene, possibly because of a read error. J is TRBJ1-2 and V is TRBV6-1; D unresolved. From germline, CDR1 is MNHNS and CDR2 SASEGT. The CDR3 consists of 11 residues. The CDR3, as DNA: TGTGCCAGCAGTGAAGTGGGCTTATGGGACTTC. Protein: CASSEVGLWDF.

This clonotype was detected only a few times. V is TRBV12-3 or TRBV12-4 and J is TRBJ1-5; D uncertain. This CDR3 has 13 residues. The V end lost 6 bases, the J end lost 1 base, and 7 bases lay between the germline ends. CDR3 residues: CASSPTSNQPQHF. For the CDR3, the DNA is TGTGCCAGCAGCCCCACCAGCAATCAGCCCCAGCATTTT.

This rearrangement joins TRBV29-1 to TRBJ2-7; tentatively, D is TRBD1 (6 bases). The length of the CDR3 is 13 residues. CDR1 is SQVTM and CDR2 is ANQGSEA in the germline V gene. Trimming left V 4 bases short and J 2 bases short, with 12 bases between. In nucleotides, the CDR3 is TGCAGCGTTGGCTCCAACAGGGCCTACGAGCAGTACTTC. Translation gives CSVGSNRAYEQYF.

The chain couples TRBV2 to TRBJ2-1; 14 bases match TRBD2. V shed 6 bases and J 10 bases; nucleotides not matched to a gene: 5. The CDR3 length is 14 residues. Per germline, CDR1 SNHLY and CDR2 FYNNEI. The CDR3 sequence: CASRTSGGDGEQFF. DNA for the CDR3: TGTGCCAGCAGGACTAGCGGGGGGGATGGCGAGCAGTTCTTC.

The chain links TRBV7-9 to TRBJ2-7; 12 bases match TRBD1. V shed 6 bases, J shed 4 bases, and the junction held 10 bases outside the gene matches. Germline V lookup: CDR1 SEHNR, CDR2 FQNEAQ (reference sequence). The CDR3 runs 16 residues. The CDR3 coding sequence is TGTGCCAGCAGAGATACCGGGACAGGGGGCATGTACGAGCAGTACTTC. Its translation: CASRDTGTGGMYEQYF.

The chain joins TRBV5-1 to TRBJ2-5; perhaps TRBD1 as D (6 bases). The CDR3 contains 14 residues. V gave up 0 bases and J gave up 4 bases, with 10 bases separating them. The germline V gene has CDR1 SGHRS and CDR2 YFSETQ. The CDR3 spells CASSLEQGRETQYF. The CDR3 nucleotides are TGCGCCAGCAGCTTGGAACAGGGACGAGAGACCCAGTACTTC.

This clonotype was found a few times. This chain's CDR3 is CASSYSWQGRETQYF. The DNA of the CDR3 is TGTGCCAGCAGTTACTCGTGGCAGGGAAGGGAGACCCAGTACTTC. The chain couples TRBV6-5 to TRBJ2-5, with a tentative D call TRBD1 (5 bases). The length of the CDR3 is 15 residues. Per the germline V gene, CDR1 is MNHEY and CDR2 is SVGAGI. Deletions cut 0 bases from V and 5 bases from J, with 13 bases between.

This clonotype occurred a few times. The J gene is TRBJ2-7, the V gene TRBV7-2; the D gene could be TRBD1 or TRBD2 (5 bases each). Germline V gives CDR1 SGHTA, CDR2 FQGNSA. Trimming took 5 bases from V and 4 from J, leaving 12 bases between them. The CDR3 sequence is 13 residues long. The CDR3 DNA reads TGTGCCAGCAGCACCGGGGCCTTTTACGAGCAGTACTTC. The encoded protein is CASSTGAFYEQYF.

This clonotype has more than one count but fewer than ten. This sequence joins TRBV28 and TRBJ2-5, with D perhaps TRBD1 (5 bases). The germline gives CDR1 MDHEN, CDR2 SYDVKM. The V end lost 3 bases, the J end lost 4 bases, and 12 bases lay between the germline ends. The CDR3 totals 14 residues. The CDR3 is CASSFRATRETQYF. The CDR3 bases are TGTGCCAGCAGTTTCAGGGCAACGCGAGAGACCCAGTACTTC.

The chain carries TRBV12-3 or TRBV12-4 and TRBJ2-5; TRBD2 might be the D (7 bases). The CDR3 runs 14 residues. Trimming pared 2 bases from V and 7 bases from J, leaving 14 bases between. This chain's CDR3 is CASSLRRGPRTQYF. The CDR3 DNA is TGTGCCAGCAGTTTAAGGCGGGGGCCGAGGACCCAGTACTTC.

This clonotype was detected many times. Here the CDR3 reads CASSLGQGIDTQYF. As DNA, the CDR3 is TGCGCCAGCAGCTTGGGACAGGGGATAGATACGCAGTATTTT. The rearrangement uses TRBV5-1 and TRBJ2-3; 8 bases fit TRBD1. Germline V gives CDR1 SGHRS, CDR2 YFSETQ. The CDR3 runs to 14 residues. V lost 0 bases and J lost 5; bases outside the gene matches: 2.

This clonotype was observed a handful of times. The gene calls are TRBV25-1 and TRBJ1-6; a possible D gene is TRBD1 (5 bases). This CDR3 has 13 residues. The germline V and J ends were trimmed by 4 bases and 13 bases, with 14 bases remaining between them. Looked up from germline, CDR1 is MGHDK and CDR2 is SYGVNS. CDR3 bases: TGTGCCAGCAGTGTTAAACGGGGGACGCCCCTCCACTTT. Translated: CASSVKRGTPLHF.

V and J are TRBV25-1 and TRBJ1-6; no reliable D call. Germline-derived CDR1 and CDR2 are MGHDK and SYGVNS. The CDR3 is made up of 13 amino acids. V was pared by 9 bases and J by 9 bases, with 15 bases between. CDR3 in amino acids: CASLPGYASPLHF. CDR3 sequence (DNA): TGTGCCAGTTTGCCGGGGTACGCTTCACCCCTCCACTTT. The complete variable domain, with remaining parts taken from reference TRBV25-1 and TRBJ1-6, reads EADIYQTPRYLVIGTGKKITLECSQTMGHDKMYWYQQDPGMELHLIHYSYGVNSTEKGDLSSESTVSRIRTEHFPLTLESARPSHTSQYLCASLPGYASPLHFGNGTRLTVT.

The V call is TRBV28, the J call TRBJ2-2, with 8 bases fitting TRBD1. V lost 5 bases, J lost 4 bases, and 9 bases stayed unmatched. Germline values: CDR1 MDHEN, CDR2 SYDVKM. The CDR3 is 16 residues long. CDR3 region: CASSPSGGASTGELFF. DNA of the CDR3: TGTGCCAGCAGTCCCTCAGGGGGCGCGAGCACCGGGGAGCTGTTTTTT. Using reference TRBV28 and TRBJ2-2 for the parts outside the CDR3, the full variable domain is DVKVTQSSRYLVKRTGEKVFLECVQDMDHENMFWYRQDPGLGLRLIYFSYDVKMKEKGDIPEGYSVSREKKERFSLILESASTNQTSMYLCASSPSGGASTGELFFGEGSRLTVL.

This clonotype was seen a handful of times. This chain uses TRBV28 with TRBJ2-2; TRBD1 aligns across 9 bases. Germline loops: CDR1 MDHEN, CDR2 SYDVKM. V was clipped by 6 bases and J by 6 bases; unmatched bases: 11. There are 16 residues in the CDR3. The CDR3, as DNA: TGTGCCAGCAGGCTATCTGGGACAGGGAAGGCCGGGGAGCTGTTTTTT. As protein: CASRLSGTGKAGELFF.

This clonotype was counted only a few times. The chain is built from TRBV5-1 and TRBJ2-3, with 7 bases aligning to TRBD1. There are 15 residues in the CDR3. CDR1 and CDR2 (germline): SGHRS, YFSETQ. V lost 4 bases and J lost 2; bases outside the gene matches: 7. For the CDR3, the DNA is TGCGCCAGCAGCCAACGACAGGGTTACACAGATACGCAGTATTTT. This encodes CASSQRQGYTDTQYF. Complete variable domain (other parts from reference TRBV5-1 and TRBJ2-3): KAGVTQTPRYLIKTRGQQVTLSCSPISGHRSVSWYQQTPGQGLQFLFEYFSETQRNKGNFPGRFSGRQFSNSRSEMNVSTLELGDSALYLCASSQRQGYTDTQYFGPGTRLTVL.

The rearrangement joins TRBV28 to TRBJ2-4, with TRBD2 matching 7 bases. This CDR3 is built from 11 residues. From germline, CDR1 is MDHEN and CDR2 SYDVKM. The ends lost 5 bases at V and 14 bases at J; junction bases unmatched: 6. The CDR3 is CASSGIAGKYF. Written as DNA, the CDR3 is TGTGCCAGCAGTGGGATAGCGGGCAAGTACTTC.

The chain combines TRBV5-6 with TRBJ2-3; D perhaps matches TRBD1 (6 bases). The germline V and J ends were trimmed by 1 base and 0 bases, with 21 bases remaining between them. Germline lookup yields CDR1 SGHDT and CDR2 YYEEEE. The CDR3 consists of 19 residues. CDR3 sequence reads: CASSLTGPFWGQSTDTQYF. In nucleotides, the CDR3 is TGTGCCAGCAGCTTGACGGGCCCATTTTGGGGACAAAGCACAGATACGCAGTATTTT. Based on the CDR3 plus reference TRBV5-6 and TRBJ2-3, the full variable domain is DAGVTQSPTHLIKTRGQQVTLRCSPKSGHDTVSWYQQALGQGPQFIFQYYEEEERQRGNFPDRFSGHQFPNYSSELNVNALLLGDSALYLCASSLTGPFWGQSTDTQYFGPGTRLTVL.

This clonotype was counted between two and nine times. This chain connects TRBV5-5 to TRBJ2-1, with 11 bases matching TRBD1. Losses at the gene ends were 6 bases for V and 7 bases for J; bases not matched to a gene: 9. The CDR3 sequence is 15 residues long. Germline CDR1 is SGHKS and CDR2 is YYEKEE (reference sequence). CDR3 amino acids: CASTPRDRGENEQFF. The CDR3 DNA follows: TGTGCCAGCACCCCCCGGGACAGGGGGGAAAATGAGCAGTTCTTC. The whole variable domain, remainder taken from reference TRBV5-5 and TRBJ2-1, is DAGVTQSPTHLIKTRGQQVTLRCSPISGHKSVSWYQQVLGQGPQFIFQYYEKEERGRGNFPDRFSARQFPNYSSELNVNALLLGDSALYLCASTPRDRGENEQFFGPGTRLTVL.

This clonotype was observed a few times. This rearrangement joins TRBV12-3 or TRBV12-4 to TRBJ1-1; TRBD1 might be the D (6 bases). The CDR3 extends over 12 amino acids. Trimming pared 4 bases from V and 7 bases from J, leaving 10 bases between. Written as DNA, the CDR3 is TGTGCCAGCAGTTCAGGGGTGGGTGAAGCTTTCTTT. Its translation is CASSSGVGEAFF.